This TCR beta chain comes out of a study of shared clonotypes between healthy human individuals. General study findings and limits: Naive subsets tended to show greater estimated richness than memory subsets.

The CDR3 length is 18 residues. The germline CDR1 and CDR2 sequences are MNHNS and SASEGT. Trimming shortened V by 0 bases and J by 1 base, and 15 bases separated the two germline ends. Concerning this clone itself: Antigen unknown.

Generated by immunoSEQ multiplex PCR, the TCRdb table keeps only in-frame clones and is missing some. The sample includes 2 million to 2.5 million clones, about nine tenths seen only once; the top ten take 0.3% to 0.4%. This receptor was obtained from a man between 18 and 35 years old in good health. Some clones in this sample may be carry-over from other donors' samples. The chain combines TRBV6-1 with TRBJ2-2, with D perhaps being TRBD1 or TRBD2 (5 bases each). Sequenced sample: naive CD4+ T cells from PBMCs. Subset of the sample: CD45RA+ positively selected. CDR3 amino acids: CASSEAHSGTRNTGELFF. The CDR3 region has the DNA TGTGCCAGCAGTGAAGCCCACTCTGGGACCCGGAACACCGGGGAGCTGTTTTTT.